Sequencing of this T cell receptor (beta chain) was carried out in a study of cytomegalovirus exposure and HLA in healthy donors. The CDR3 sequence is 13 residues long. Germline V gene data show CDR1 as MNHEY and CDR2 as SMNVEV (reference sequence). V was cut by 8 bases and J by 7 bases, with 18 bases left in between. Turning to this clone: Its antigen remains unidentified.

Study-wide results and limits: The study designated 150 or so TCR beta chains cytomegalovirus-associated. CMV serostatus was the only immune exposure information that was available.

The PCR employed 60 Vbeta primers together with 13 Jbeta primers. Only in-frame clones appear in the TCRdb table, and some are missing; sequencing was by immunoSEQ multiplex PCR. The sample lists tens of thousands of clones, around 74% seen once, with more than 5.5% in the top ten. The sequenced sample consisted of PBMCs. This receptor was obtained from a woman aged 50 to 65 in good health and CMV-seropositive. The chain joins TRBV27 to TRBJ2-7; possible D gene TRBD2, 6 bases. CDR3 sequence reads: CASGSGPAGEQYF. The DNA of the CDR3 is TGTGCCAGCGGTTCCGGTCCCGCGGGGGAGCAGTACTTC.